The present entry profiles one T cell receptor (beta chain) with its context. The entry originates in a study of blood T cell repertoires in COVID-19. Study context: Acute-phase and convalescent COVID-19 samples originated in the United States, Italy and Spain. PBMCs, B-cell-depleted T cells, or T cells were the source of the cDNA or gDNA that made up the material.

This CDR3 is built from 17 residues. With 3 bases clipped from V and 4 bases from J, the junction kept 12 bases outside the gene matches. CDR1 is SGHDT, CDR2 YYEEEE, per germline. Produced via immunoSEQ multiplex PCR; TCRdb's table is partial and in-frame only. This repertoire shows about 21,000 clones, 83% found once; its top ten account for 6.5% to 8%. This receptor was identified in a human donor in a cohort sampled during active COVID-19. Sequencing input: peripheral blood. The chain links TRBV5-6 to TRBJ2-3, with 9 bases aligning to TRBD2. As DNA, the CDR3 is TGTGCCAGCAGCTGGGGTGGAAGCGGGGGGTTGGCAGATACGCAGTATTTT. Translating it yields CASSWGGSGGLADTQYF.